This passage covers 20 T cell receptor beta chains from one sample sequenced in a study of CXCR3-negative and CXCR3-positive naive CD8 T cells. The libraries of TRB cDNA were constructed through 5' RACE using UMI labels. TCRdb reworked the 5' RACE reads into one entry per CDR3 protein, no DNA. Its listing shows 100,000 to 150,000 distinct CDR3 sequences. Sequenced sample: naive CXCR3- CD8+ T cells from blood. Subset defined: CD45RO-CCR7+CD27+CD95- naive CD8+ T cells lacking CXCR3 (TNR3-). The receptors were sampled from a human donor in good health. Some clones in this sample may be carry-over from other donors' samples.

This chain uses TRBV7-2 with TRBJ2-7; TCRdb lists TRBD1, though no DNA is available to test this call. Germline CDR1 reads SGHTA; CDR2 reads FQGNSA. CDR3 length equals 14 residues. The CDR3 protein is CASSLEGRDYEQYF.

The chain links TRBV29-1 to TRBJ1-2. CDR3 length equals 15 residues. Germline CDR1 is SQVTM and CDR2 is ANQGSEA. The CDR3 here is CSAPSGVATNYGYTF.

The chain has TRBV7-9 and TRBJ2-7; TCRdb reports TRBD2, a call that lacks DNA to check it against. Germline V gene sequence: CDR1 SEHNR, CDR2 FQNEAQ (reference sequence). This CDR3 comprises 14 residues. Here the CDR3 reads CASSLAEGDYEQYF.

The chain couples TRBV6-6 to TRBJ2-1; the TCRdb call, TRBD1, lacks DNA for checking. The CDR3 spans 13 residues. CDR1 is MNHNY, CDR2 SVGAGI, per germline (reference sequence). CDR3: CATQGDPYNEQFF.

V usage is TRBV13 and J usage is TRBJ2-1; without DNA, the TCRdb call of TRBD1 cannot be checked. There are 14 residues in the CDR3. Germline V gene data show CDR1 as PRHDT and CDR2 as FYEKMQ (reference sequence). The chain's CDR3 is CASSPGGVWNEQFF.

J is TRBJ1-5 and V is TRBV28. The CDR3 runs to 15 residues. Per germline, CDR1 MDHEN and CDR2 SYDVKM. The CDR3: CASSFLRLSNQPQHF.

The chain recombines TRBV29-1 with TRBJ2-3; the TRBD2 assignment by TCRdb is unverifiable without DNA. The CDR3 is made up of 15 amino acids. Germline lookup yields CDR1 SQVTM and CDR2 ANQGSEA. CDR3 in amino acids: CSVFSGRAGTDTQYF.

V and J are TRBV20-1 and TRBJ2-2; TCRdb lists TRBD2, though no DNA is available to test this call. Germline assignment: CDR1 DFQATT and CDR2 SNEGSKA (reference sequence). This CDR3 comprises 16 residues. CDR3 in amino acids: CSAREISREGQGELFF.

J is TRBJ2-7 and V is TRBV7-9; TCRdb lists TRBD2, though no DNA is available to test this call. CDR3 size: 13 residues. Germline loops: CDR1 SEHNR, CDR2 FQNEAQ (reference sequence). The CDR3 sequence is CASSFLSENEQYF.

The V gene is TRBV5-1, the J gene TRBJ2-7; TCRdb returns TRBD1, unconfirmable since there is no DNA. CDR3 size: 15 residues. CDR1 and CDR2 (germline): SGHRS, YFSETQ. This CDR3 is CASMFTGTMMGEQYF.

The J gene is TRBJ1-2, the V gene TRBV12-3 or TRBV12-4. CDR3 size: 14 residues. This CDR3 reads CASENWTASYGYTF.

The chain is built from TRBV3-1 and TRBJ1-4; TCRdb returns TRBD1, unconfirmable since there is no DNA. Germline lookup yields CDR1 LGHDT and CDR2 YNNKEL (reference sequence). This CDR3 contains 14 residues. CDR3 sequence reads: CASSLPGGTEKLFF.

V gene TRBV20-1 combines with J gene TRBJ1-1; TCRdb's assignment of TRBD1 cannot be checked, as there is no DNA. The V gene's germline CDR1 is DFQATT and CDR2 SNEGSKA (reference sequence). The CDR3 consists of 15 residues. The CDR3 sequence is CSARVPDRGNTEAFF.

The chain couples TRBV7-9 to TRBJ2-7; checking the TCRdb D call of TRBD1 is not possible without DNA. The CDR3 sequence is 15 residues long. CDR1 SEHNR and CDR2 FQNEAQ come from the germline V gene (reference sequence). CDR3 residues: CASSLRGQGDYEQYF.

The chain carries TRBV5-1 and TRBJ2-1; TCRdb proposes TRBD2, but this gene call is untestable without DNA. Germline V gives CDR1 SGHRS, CDR2 YFSETQ. The CDR3 is 17 residues long. CDR3 amino acids: CASSPSSTSGTLDEQFF.

The V gene is TRBV7-2, the J gene TRBJ2-1; TCRdb's D call of TRBD2 is untestable without DNA. The germline V gene has CDR1 SGHTA and CDR2 FQGNSA. This CDR3 is built from 15 residues. The CDR3 loop reads CASSLWRGGDNEQFF.

The chain carries TRBV7-7 and TRBJ2-4; TCRdb names TRBD2, which stays unverified in the absence of DNA. The CDR3 sequence is 18 residues long. Germline V gene lookup returns CDR1 SSHAT and CDR2 FNYEAQ (reference sequence). CDR3 in amino acids: CASSLAEVPPLPKNIQYF.

The chain has TRBV6-5 and TRBJ2-5; TCRdb calls TRBD1, which cannot be checked without DNA. CDR1 and CDR2 (germline): MNHEY, SVGAGI. The CDR3 is made up of 15 amino acids. CDR3 residues: CASSYAGDREETQYF.

The chain links TRBV5-1 to TRBJ2-7; the D call of TRBD2 rests on TCRdb alone, since no DNA is present to check it. This CDR3 contains 14 residues. The germline CDR1 and CDR2 sequences are SGHRS and YFSETQ. The CDR3 loop reads CASTFEGRPPEQYF.

This chain links TRBV29-1 with TRBJ2-1; TCRdb names TRBD2, which stays unverified in the absence of DNA. CDR3 length equals 14 residues. CDR1 is SQVTM and CDR2 is ANQGSEA in the germline V gene. The CDR3 is CSVPGLAGHNEQFF.